These 11 T cell receptor beta chains were sequenced from one sample in a study of T cell clonality in common variable immunodeficiency. Points from the study as a whole: Reportedly, TCR beta sequences from common variable immunodeficiency showed fewer deletions and N-nucleotide insertions.

The protocol was immunoSEQ multiplex PCR, while the TCRdb copy is restricted to in-frame clones and leaves out a portion. Listed for the sample are 20,000 or so clones, none seen a single time. These receptors lack a known antigen. Sequenced: peripheral blood mononuclear cells. The receptors come from a human donor with common variable immunodeficiency.

This clone appeared many times. The read is 3 residues too short to cover the CDR3 end, so that end is filled in from the germline J gene. The rearrangement links TRBV20-1 to TRBJ2-1, with D possibly matching TRBD1 (5 bases). The V and J ends lost 5 bases and 2 bases respectively, with 16 bases between them. CDR3 length: 15 amino acids. The V gene's germline CDR1 is DFQATT and CDR2 SNEGSKA (reference sequence). The CDR3 bases that were read are TGCAGTGCTGATAGCAGACAGAAAGCCTACAATGAG. This translates into CSADSRQKAYNE. The entire CDR3 sequence reads CSADSRQKAYNEQFF.

This clone occurred many times. The DNA ends 3 residues before the CDR3 does, and the rest of the CDR3 is filled in from the germline J gene. The chain has TRBV7-3 and TRBJ2-3; 8 positions match TRBD1. The germline V gene has CDR1 SGHTA and CDR2 FQGTGA. V lost 8 bases and J lost 1; bases outside the gene matches: 2. This CDR3 spans 13 amino acids. The covered CDR3 bases are TGTGCCAGCCAGGGGGCGCGCACAGATACG. Translating gives CASQGARTDT. The entire CDR3 sequence reads CASQGARTDTQYF.

This clone turned up a few times. The sequence runs out 3 residues before the end of the CDR3; the remainder is reconstructed from the germline J gene. The chain joins TRBV13 to TRBJ2-5, with 12 bases aligning to TRBD2. CDR3 length: 16 amino acids. The trim removed 3 bases at V and 2 bases at J, leaving 4 bases unmatched. Germline-derived CDR1 and CDR2 are PRHDT and FYEKMQ (reference sequence). CDR3 amino acids: CASSFRTSGTQETQYF. Partial CDR3 DNA: TGTGCCAGCAGCTTCAGGACTAGCGGGACTCAAGAGACC.

The table lists this clone with many counts. The read ends 3 residues shy of where the CDR3 ends; the end is completed using the germline J gene. V gene TRBV7-2 combines with J gene TRBJ2-1; tentatively, D is TRBD2 (5 bases). CDR1 and CDR2 from the germline V gene are SGHTA and FQGNSA. The CDR3 is 15 amino acids. The V gene lost 4 bases and the J gene lost 7 bases, with 17 bases spanning the gap. The chain's CDR3 is CASSSSRGLGNEQFF. Incomplete CDR3 DNA: TGTGCCAGCAGCTCCTCTCGGGGATTAGGTAATGAG.

In this sample, this clone turned up many times. The read halts 3 residues ahead of the CDR3 end, with the missing end drawn from the germline J gene. The J gene is TRBJ2-3, the V gene TRBV5-1, with D maybe TRBD2 (5 bases). CDR1 and CDR2 (germline): SGHRS, YFSETQ. The CDR3 consists of 14 residues. V lost 5 bases and J 0 bases, leaving 10 bases between the germline ends. The CDR3 DNA, read in part, is TGCGCCAGCAGTTCGAGCGGAAGCACAGATACG. Translating gives CASSSSGSTDT. The whole CDR3 is CASSSSGSTDTQYF.

This clone was recorded many times. The read ends 3 residues shy of where the CDR3 ends; the end is completed using the germline J gene. The chain carries TRBV4-2 and TRBJ2-1; 11 bases match TRBD2. The CDR3 runs to 16 residues. The junction had 9 bases not matched to a gene; V was cut back by 4 bases and J by 7 bases. Germline V lookup: CDR1 LGHNA, CDR2 YNFKEQ. Incomplete CDR3 DNA: TGTGCCAGCAGCCCCGGGGGGACTAGCGGAATAAATGAG. Residues: CASSPGGTSGINE. The CDR3 as a whole reads CASSPGGTSGINEQFF.

This clone was detected ten times or more. The read gets to within 3 residues of the CDR3 end, and the germline J gene fills in the rest. The chain links TRBV20-1 to TRBJ2-3, with a possible D match to TRBD2 (6 bases). Germline V lookup: CDR1 DFQATT, CDR2 SNEGSKA (reference sequence). Trimming left V 4 bases short and J 4 bases short, with 12 bases between. The CDR3 runs 13 residues. The CDR3 spells CSATSERADTQYF. Incomplete CDR3 DNA: TGCAGTGCTACTAGCGAGAGGGCAGATACG.

This clone appeared many times. Sequencing ends 3 residues short of the CDR3 end; the germline J gene provides the rest. V gene TRBV11-2 combines with J gene TRBJ2-7; 9 nucleotides agree with TRBD1. The CDR3 length is 12 residues. Germline CDR1 SGHAT, CDR2 FQNNGV. V shed 5 bases and J 6 bases; nucleotides not matched to a gene: 2. Partial CDR3 DNA: TGTGCCAGCAGCCTGGACAGGGGCGAG. Translating it yields CASSLDRGE. The CDR3 in its entirety is CASSLDRGEQYF.

In this sample, this clone turned up many times. Coverage ceases 3 residues before the CDR3 finishes, and the germline J gene fills in the end. V and J are TRBV20-1 and TRBJ2-3; a weak D match, TRBD1 (6 bases). V shed 8 bases and J shed 2 bases, with 17 bases lying between them. The CDR3 totals 14 residues. Germline V gives CDR1 DFQATT, CDR2 SNEGSKA (reference sequence). The DNA read from the CDR3 is TGCAGTCAGGGCGGACAGCCGTACACAGATACG. Amino acids: CSQGGQPYTDT. The full CDR3 is CSQGGQPYTDTQYF.

This clone was seen ten or more times. Coverage ceases 3 residues before the CDR3 finishes, and the germline J gene fills in the end. The chain is built from TRBV20-1 and TRBJ2-1; 10 bases fit TRBD2. Germline CDR1 and CDR2: DFQATT and SNEGSKA (reference sequence). Unmatched junction bases numbered 8, after V lost 4 bases and J lost 8 bases. CDR3 size: 14 residues. The CDR3 sequence: CSAIQREGLHEQFF. The covered CDR3 bases are TGCAGTGCTATCCAGCGGGAGGGCTTGCATGAG.

This clone was seen at least ten times. The chain's CDR3 is CASSLDSNYNQPQHF. The CDR3 bases that were read are TGTGCCAGCAGCTTAGACAGTAATTACAATCAGCCC. The chain uses TRBV7-8 and TRBJ1-5, with no clear D. The CDR3 goes on 3 residues after the read ends, and that part is filled in from the germline J gene. This CDR3 is 15 amino acids long. Looked up from germline, CDR1 is SGHVS and CDR2 is FQNEAQ. V lost 1 base and J lost 3, with 10 bases in between.